This is a list of T cell receptor beta chains from one sample in a study of blood T cell repertoires in COVID-19. Libraries were prepared by immunoSEQ multiplex PCR; TCRdb keeps only in-frame clonotypes and omits some of them. In the table there are roughly 68,000 clones, roughly 91% of which are singletons. The sample taken for sequencing was PBMCs or T cells enriched from blood (not recorded which). Every receptor here comes from a woman aged 40 to 55 who had recovered from COVID-19. The CDR3 runs from the conserved cysteine through the conserved F or W. D genes are given only for firm matches.

cdr3_aa j_call v_call d_call
CATAGANVLTF TRBJ2-6 TRBV9 NA
CASSLGGGSNQPQHF TRBJ1-5 TRBV5-1 NA
CASSLGTSRGEQFF TRBJ2-1 TRBV9 TRBD2
CASSLTGTGANVLTF TRBJ2-6 TRBV13 TRBD1
CASSLERVATTGYTF TRBJ1-2 TRBV5-1 NA
CASSLGSRTGGVQPQHF TRBJ1-5 TRBV7-8 TRBD1
CASNGGGGAKTQYF TRBJ2-5 TRBV19 NA
CASSPTGGQGIPVNIQYF TRBJ2-4 TRBV7-6 TRBD1
CASSQTQSSGNTIYF TRBJ1-3 TRBV11-3 NA
CASSLHLAGHQETQYF TRBJ2-5 TRBV7-8 TRBD2
CASRSSQGARTEAFF TRBJ1-1 TRBV5-1 TRBD1
CASRPQGDNYGYTF TRBJ1-2 TRBV2 NA
CASSADRSSYNEQFF TRBJ2-1 TRBV7-9 NA
CASSLDGSRDEKLFF TRBJ1-4 TRBV5-4 NA